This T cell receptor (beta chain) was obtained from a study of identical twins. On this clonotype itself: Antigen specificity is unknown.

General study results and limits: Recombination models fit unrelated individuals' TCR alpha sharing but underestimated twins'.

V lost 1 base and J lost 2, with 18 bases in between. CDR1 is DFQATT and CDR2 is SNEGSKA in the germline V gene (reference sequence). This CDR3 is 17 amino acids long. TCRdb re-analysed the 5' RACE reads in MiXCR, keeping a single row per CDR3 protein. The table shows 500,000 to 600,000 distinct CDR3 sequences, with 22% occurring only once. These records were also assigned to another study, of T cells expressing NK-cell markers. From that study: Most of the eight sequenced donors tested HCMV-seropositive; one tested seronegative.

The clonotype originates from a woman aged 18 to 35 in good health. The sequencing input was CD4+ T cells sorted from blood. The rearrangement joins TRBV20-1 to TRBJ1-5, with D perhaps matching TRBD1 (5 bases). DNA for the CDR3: TGCAGTGCTAGAGCCCGACCGGGGGTATCGGGCAATCAGCCCCAGCATTTT. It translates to CSARARPGVSGNQPQHF.